This T cell receptor (beta chain) was observed in a study of T cell changes during pregnancy in multiple sclerosis. Generated by immunoSEQ multiplex PCR, the TCRdb table keeps only in-frame clones and is missing some. The sample has some 80,000 clones; approximately 95% are singletons. The germline V and J ends were trimmed by 2 bases and 1 base, with 12 bases remaining between them. The CDR3 consists of 15 residues. Germline V gene sequence: CDR1 MNHEY, CDR2 SVGAGI. The chain employs TRBV6-5 and TRBJ2-7, with D maybe TRBD1 (6 bases). The source material was peripheral blood, sampled in the first trimester of pregnancy. This sequence originates from a female donor with multiple sclerosis, enrolled in a pregnancy study. Here the CDR3 DNA reads TGTGCCAGCAGTTACATCCTGGACAGTTCCTACGAGCAGTACTTC. Amino acids: CASSYILDSSYEQYF.